This is a list of T cell receptor beta chains from one sample in a study of post-analysis software for immune sequencing data. TCRdb analysed the PCR reads with MiXCR anew, one entry per CDR3 protein. The sample has approximately 570,000 distinct CDR3 sequences, about 44% seen once. The sequencing input was blood. The receptors shown here come from a girl aged 5 to 17 with multiple sclerosis. The CDR3 runs from the conserved cysteine through the conserved F or W. Fields, in order: J gene, clone size, V gene, D gene, CDR3 DNA, CDR3 protein. D genes are given only for firm matches. Rows give clone size only sometimes, using once, few, many, or a class for an expanded clone.

>TRBJ2-3|NA|TRBV12-3/TRBV12-4|NA
TGTGCCAGCAGTTCCGCTCTTGATACGCAGTATTTT
CASSSALDTQYF
>TRBJ2-3|NA|TRBV7-8|TRBD2
TGTGCCAGCAGCTTTGCTCCCGCTCTAGCGGGGTCCACAGATACGCAGTATTTT
CASSFAPALAGSTDTQYF
>TRBJ2-7|NA|TRBV20-1|TRBD1
TGCAGTGCTAGAATCCGGGTCAGGGGGTCCTACGAGCAGTACTTC
CSARIRVRGSYEQYF
>TRBJ2-7|NA|TRBV7-9|NA
TGTGCCAGCAGCTTAGGGGGGGTCAGGTCGACGTACTTC
CASSLGGVRSTYF
>TRBJ2-1|NA|TRBV12-3/TRBV12-4|TRBD2
TGTGCCAGCAGCCCTCTCCTAGCTAGCGGGAGTCGTGATGAGCAGTTCTTC
CASSPLLASGSRDEQFF
>TRBJ2-5|NA|TRBV5-1|TRBD1
TGCGCCAGCAGCCTGACAGGGGAGAGAGAGACCCAGTACTTC
CASSLTGERETQYF
>TRBJ2-7|few|TRBV4-2|NA
TGTGCCAGCAGCCAAGATGTTGGCACCTCCTACGAGCAGTACTTC
CASSQDVGTSYEQYF
>TRBJ1-5|few|TRBV29-1|TRBD1
TGCAGCGTGGGGACAGATAGCAATCAGCCCCAGCATTTT
CSVGTDSNQPQHF
>TRBJ2-7|few|TRBV9|NA
TGTGCCAGCAGCGTGGGGGTAGCGGCCTCCTACGAGCAGTACTTC
CASSVGVAASYEQYF
>TRBJ1-1|NA|TRBV12-3/TRBV12-4|NA
TGTGCCAGCAGCCGTAGGGTGAACACTGAAGCTTTCTTT
CASSRRVNTEAFF
>TRBJ2-5|few|TRBV4-1|NA
TGCGCCAGCAGCCAAGATAACCGCGGCAAAGAGACCCAGTACTTC
CASSQDNRGKETQYF
>TRBJ2-7|few|TRBV10-3|NA
TGTGCCATCAGGGGAGACCACGAGCAGTACTTC
CAIRGDHEQYF
>TRBJ1-5|NA|TRBV7-2|NA
TGTGCCAGCAGCTTAACGGCAGGGAATAGCAATCAGCCCCAGCATTTT
CASSLTAGNSNQPQHF
>TRBJ1-5|few|TRBV2|NA
TGTGCCAGCAGTGAAGAGCCACAGCCCCAGCATTTT
CASSEEPQPQHF
>TRBJ2-1|NA|TRBV12-3/TRBV12-4|TRBD2
TGTGCCAGCAGTCTGGGGAGGGCCTACAATGAGCAGTTCTTC
CASSLGRAYNEQFF
>TRBJ2-6|NA|TRBV12-3/TRBV12-4|NA
TGTGCCAGCAGTCCCTCGGCTGGGGCCAACGTCCTGACTTTC
CASSPSAGANVLTF
>TRBJ2-1|NA|TRBV12-3/TRBV12-4|TRBD2
TGTGCCAGCAGTTTAAGGACTAGCGCCGAAAATGAGCAGTTCTTC
CASSLRTSAENEQFF
>TRBJ2-1|NA|TRBV29-1|TRBD1
TGCAGCTTGCGGACAGGGACCTACAATGAGCAGTTCTTC
CSLRTGTYNEQFF
>TRBJ2-7|few|TRBV12-3/TRBV12-4|TRBD2
TGTGCCAGCGGGGAGAGGAGGGGACTAGCGGGCAGCTCCTACGAGCAGTACTTC
CASGERRGLAGSSYEQYF
>TRBJ1-4|NA|TRBV27|NA
TGTGCCAGTCACCCAGGGGCGAGTGGTGAAAAACTGTTTTTT
CASHPGASGEKLFF
>TRBJ1-4|few|TRBV7-8|NA
TGTGCCAGCAGCCTGTATGAAAAACTGTTTTTT
CASSLYEKLFF
>TRBJ2-5|NA|TRBV20-1|TRBD2
TGCAGTGCAAAATCGGGACTAGCGGGGCAGGGGACCCAGTACTTC
CSAKSGLAGQGTQYF
>TRBJ1-6|NA|TRBV3-1|TRBD1
TGTGCCAGCAGCGCCAGGGGGCGGGAGGCCTCACCCCTCCACTTT
CASSARGREASPLHF
>TRBJ2-3|NA|TRBV30|TRBD1
TGTGCCTGGGGCGGACAGGTTCTGGACACAGATACGCAGTATTTT
CAWGGQVLDTDTQYF
>TRBJ2-7|NA|TRBV20-1|NA
TGCAGTGCTAGAGGAGGTTGGGGCTCCTACGAGCAGTACTTC
CSARGGWGSYEQYF
>TRBJ2-1|NA|TRBV7-9|TRBD2
TGTGCCAGCAGCTTAGCTAGCGGGGGAAACAATGAGCAGTTCTTC
CASSLASGGNNEQFF
>TRBJ2-1|few|TRBV3-1|TRBD2
TGTGCCAGCAGCCAAGATCAAAAACTAGCGGGGGGGGGCAATGAGCAGTTCTTC
CASSQDQKLAGGGNEQFF
>TRBJ2-7|few|TRBV6-1|NA
TGTGCCAGCAGTGCCTACCGGGCCCCCTACGAGCAGTACTTC
CASSAYRAPYEQYF
>TRBJ1-5|NA|TRBV6-2/TRBV6-3|NA
TGTGCCAGCAGTTACCCTCGTGGACCGAGTCTTTTACAGCCCCAGCATTTT
CASSYPRGPSLLQPQHF
>TRBJ1-6|few|TRBV5-1|NA
TGCGCCAGCAGCTTGGACAGGTCTTCACCCCTCCACTTT
CASSLDRSSPLHF
>TRBJ2-5|NA|TRBV20-1|NA
TGCAGTGCCGAGGGTAGGGCGGTGGAGACCCAGTACTTC
CSAEGRAVETQYF
>TRBJ2-5|NA|TRBV12-5|NA
TGTGCTAGTGGTCCCCCCCGAGCCCAGTACTTC
CASGPPRAQYF
>TRBJ2-7|few|TRBV5-1|NA
TGCGCCAGCAGCTTGGAGGGGATCCCCTACGAGCAGTACTTC
CASSLEGIPYEQYF
>TRBJ2-3|NA|TRBV20-1|NA
TGCAGTGCTAGCGGGGCTTACACAGATACGCAGTATTTT
CSASGAYTDTQYF
>TRBJ1-2|NA|TRBV5-1|TRBD1
TGCGCCAGCAGCACGGGACAGGGTGTGTATGGCTACACCTTC
CASSTGQGVYGYTF
>TRBJ2-3|NA|TRBV6-6|TRBD2
TGTGCCAGCAGTCCAGCGGGGCCCACAGGTACGCAGTATTTT
CASSPAGPTGTQYF
>TRBJ2-5|NA|TRBV7-7|TRBD2
TGTGCCAGCAGCTTTCGACTAGCGGGGCTTCAAGAGACCCAGTACTTC
CASSFRLAGLQETQYF
>TRBJ2-7|NA|TRBV7-2|NA
TGTGCCAGCAGCTTCTCGACAGGTGACCACTACGAGCAGTACTTC
CASSFSTGDHYEQYF
>TRBJ2-7|NA|TRBV20-1|TRBD2
TGCAGTGCCACCGGGACTAGCGGGTCTCTTACCCCCCACGAGCAGTACTTC
CSATGTSGSLTPHEQYF
>TRBJ2-1|few|TRBV7-8|TRBD2
TGTGCCAGCAGCGGACGACTAGCGGGAGGGTCCAATGAGCAGTTCTTC
CASSGRLAGGSNEQFF
>TRBJ1-5|NA|TRBV20-1|NA
TGCAGTGCTAGTGTAGGGCCCGGCAATCAGCCCCAGCATTTT
CSASVGPGNQPQHF
>TRBJ2-5|NA|TRBV5-1|TRBD2
TGCGCCAGCAGCTTGGGCGCGGGGGGAGACCAAGAGACCCAGTACTTC
CASSLGAGGDQETQYF
>TRBJ1-2|few|TRBV7-8|NA
TGTGCCAGCAGCCCCCCTCGCGTCGTCTATGGCTACACCTTC
CASSPPRVVYGYTF
>TRBJ2-2|NA|TRBV12-3/TRBV12-4|NA
TGTGCCAGCAGTTTAGCGCCCGGGGCGGGGACCGGGGAGCTGTTTTTT
CASSLAPGAGTGELFF
>TRBJ1-5|NA|TRBV6-1|NA
TGTGCCAGCAAGACGGTCTTTAATCAGCCCCAGCATTTT
CASKTVFNQPQHF
>TRBJ2-5|few|TRBV18|TRBD1
TGTGCCAGCTCACCACCGACAGGGTACGAGACCCAGTACTTC
CASSPPTGYETQYF
>TRBJ2-1|NA|TRBV24-1|NA
TGTGCCACCAGTGATTCGGACGCCGGCTACTACAATGAGCAGTTCTTC
CATSDSDAGYYNEQFF
>TRBJ2-7|few|TRBV10-1|TRBD2
TGCGCCAGCAGTGGTAATACGGGAGGAAGCTCCTACGAGCAGTACTTC
CASSGNTGGSSYEQYF
>TRBJ2-7|few|TRBV4-1|TRBD1
TGCGCCAGCGCCGAGGTGGGACAGGGTGAGAACGAGCAGTACTTC
CASAEVGQGENEQYF
>TRBJ1-2|NA|TRBV7-6|NA
TGTGCCAGCAGTCCCGACATGGCAGGTGGCTACACCTTC
CASSPDMAGGYTF
>TRBJ1-2|NA|TRBV2|TRBD1
TGTGCCAGCAGTCCCGGACAGGAGGCTAACTATGGCTACACCTTC
CASSPGQEANYGYTF